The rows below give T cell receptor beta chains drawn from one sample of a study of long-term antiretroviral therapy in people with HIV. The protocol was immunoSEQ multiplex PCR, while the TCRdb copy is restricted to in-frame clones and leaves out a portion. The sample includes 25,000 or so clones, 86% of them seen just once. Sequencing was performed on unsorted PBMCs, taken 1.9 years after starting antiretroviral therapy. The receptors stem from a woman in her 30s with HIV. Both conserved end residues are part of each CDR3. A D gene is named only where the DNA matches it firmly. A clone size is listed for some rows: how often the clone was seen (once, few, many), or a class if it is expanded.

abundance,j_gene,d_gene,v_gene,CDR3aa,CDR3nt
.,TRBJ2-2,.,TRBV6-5,CAVTDSRGTGELFF,TGTGCCGTTACAGACTCGCGAGGCACCGGGGAGCTGTTTTTT
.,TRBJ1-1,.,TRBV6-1,CASSEDAGGNTEAFF,TGTGCCAGCAGTGAAGACGCCGGGGGAAACACTGAAGCTTTCTTT
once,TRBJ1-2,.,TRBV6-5,CASSNRGYGYTF,TGTGCCAGCAGCAATCGGGGATATGGCTACACCTTC
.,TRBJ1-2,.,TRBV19,CASKPGGTNYGYTF,TGTGCCAGTAAGCCGGGTGGGACTAACTATGGCTACACCTTC
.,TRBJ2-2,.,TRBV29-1,CSGGGTGELFF,TGCAGCGGAGGCGGGACCGGGGAGCTGTTTTTT
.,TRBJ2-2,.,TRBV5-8,CASSLGQSNTGELFF,TGTGCCAGCAGCTTGGGGCAGTCGAACACCGGGGAGCTGTTTTTT
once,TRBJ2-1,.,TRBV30,CACPRVPYDLGQFF,TGTGCCTGTCCGCGTGTTCCTTACGATCTGGGACAGTTCTTC
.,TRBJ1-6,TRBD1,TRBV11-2,CASSLYTGGNSPLHF,TGTGCCAGCAGCTTATATACAGGGGGCAATTCACCCCTCCACTTT
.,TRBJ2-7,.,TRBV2,CASIVTYEQYF,TGTGCCAGCATTGTTACCTACGAGCAGTACTTC
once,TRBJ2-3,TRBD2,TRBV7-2,CASSLGTSRADTQYF,TGTGCCAGCAGCTTAGGGACTAGCCGGGCAGATACGCAGTATTTT
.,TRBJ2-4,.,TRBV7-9,CASSLRAGDAKNIQYF,TGTGCCAGCAGCTTAAGAGCGGGCGATGCCAAAAACATTCAGTACTTC
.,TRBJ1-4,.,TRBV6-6,CASSKSRDWGEKLFF,TGTGCCAGCAGTAAATCAAGGGACTGGGGGGAAAAACTGTTTTTT
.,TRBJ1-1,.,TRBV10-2,CASSGDRLNTEAFF,TGCGCCAGCAGTGGGGACCGCCTGAACACTGAAGCTTTCTTT
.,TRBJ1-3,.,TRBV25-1,CASSGSPGTIYF,TGTGCCAGCAGTGGTAGCCCTGGCACCATATATTTT
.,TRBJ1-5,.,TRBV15,CATSRAPGGNQPQHF,TGTGCCACCAGCAGAGCCCCAGGGGGCAATCAGCCCCAGCATTTT
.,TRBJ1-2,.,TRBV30,CAWSVRSNYGYTF,TGTGCCTGGAGTGTGAGGTCTAACTATGGCTACACCTTC
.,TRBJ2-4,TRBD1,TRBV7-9,CASSSQGYQGIQYF,TGTGCCAGCAGCTCACAGGGGTACCAGGGCATTCAGTACTTC
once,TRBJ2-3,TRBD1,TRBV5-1,CASGTGGSDTQYF,TGCGCCAGCGGTACAGGGGGGTCGGATACGCAGTATTTT
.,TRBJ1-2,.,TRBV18,CASSPPELAYGYTF,TGTGCCAGCTCACCACCGGAGCTTGCCTATGGCTACACCTTC
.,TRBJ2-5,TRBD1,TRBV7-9,CASSDRDRGPEEETQYF,TGTGCCAGCAGTGACCGGGACAGGGGGCCTGAGGAAGAGACCCAGTACTTC
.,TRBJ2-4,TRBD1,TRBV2,CASSAQGDKNIQYF,TGTGCCAGCAGCGCCCAGGGGGACAAAAACATTCAGTACTTC
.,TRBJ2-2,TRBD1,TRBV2,CASSQGQDRVTGELFF,TGTGCCAGCAGTCAGGGTCAGGACAGGGTCACCGGGGAGCTGTTTTTT
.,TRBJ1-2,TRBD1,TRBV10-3,CATQQGQGVEGYTF,TGTGCCACCCAACAGGGACAGGGGGTTGAAGGCTACACCTTC
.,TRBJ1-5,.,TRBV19,CASSGGWEGQPQHF,TGTGCCAGTAGTGGAGGCTGGGAAGGTCAGCCCCAGCATTTT
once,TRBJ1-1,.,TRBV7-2,CASSLDAGNTEAFF,TGTGCCAGCAGCTTGGACGCCGGGAACACTGAAGCTTTCTTT
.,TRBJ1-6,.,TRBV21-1,CASSVGRSRNSPLHF,TGTGCCAGCAGCGTAGGACGTTCCAGGAATTCACCCCTCCACTTT
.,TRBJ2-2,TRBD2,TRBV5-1,CASTEVAGGPTGELFF,TGCGCCAGCACCGAAGTAGCGGGGGGCCCCACCGGGGAGCTGTTTTTT
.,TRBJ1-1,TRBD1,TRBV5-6,CASSGQGYVGTEAFF,TGTGCCAGCAGCGGACAGGGATATGTTGGCACTGAAGCTTTCTTT
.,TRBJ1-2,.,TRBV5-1,CASSFDGRGGYTF,TGCGCCAGCAGCTTCGACGGACGTGGTGGCTACACCTTC
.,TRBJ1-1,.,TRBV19,CASSFSGGGYTEAFF,TGTGCCAGTAGTTTTTCGGGGGGCGGGTACACTGAAGCTTTCTTT
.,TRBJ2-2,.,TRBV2,CASSVSVNTGELFF,TGTGCCAGCAGTGTGTCGGTGAACACCGGGGAGCTGTTTTTT
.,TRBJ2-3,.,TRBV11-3,CASSLTASTDTQYF,TGTGCCAGCAGCTTAACCGCGAGCACAGATACGCAGTATTTT
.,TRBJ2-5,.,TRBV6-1,CAAMTSKGRETQYF,TGTGCCGCCATGACCTCGAAGGGGCGAGAGACCCAGTACTTC
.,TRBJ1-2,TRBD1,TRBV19,CASNIEGQEVYGYTF,TGTGCCAGCAACATAGAGGGACAGGAAGTGTATGGCTACACCTTC
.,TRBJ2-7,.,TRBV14,CASSQGGEQYF,TGTGCCAGCAGCCAAGGTGGCGAGCAGTACTTC
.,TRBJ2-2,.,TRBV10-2,CASRVTLNTGELFF,TGCGCCAGCAGGGTGACCCTGAACACCGGGGAGCTGTTTTTT
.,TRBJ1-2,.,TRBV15,CATSRAGALDYGYTF,TGTGCCACCAGCAGAGCGGGTGCCCTGGACTATGGCTACACCTTC
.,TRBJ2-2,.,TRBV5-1,CASRTEANTGELFF,TGCGCCAGCCGGACAGAAGCGAACACCGGGGAGCTGTTTTTT
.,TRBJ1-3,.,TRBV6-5,CASSYSGTVSGNTIYF,TGTGCCAGCAGTTACTCAGGGACGGTCTCTGGAAACACCATATATTTT
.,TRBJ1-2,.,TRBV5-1,CASSLDGGQAGGYTF,TGCGCCAGCAGCTTGGACGGCGGCCAAGCTGGGGGCTACACCTTC
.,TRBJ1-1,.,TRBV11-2,CASTPRQGTEAFF,TGTGCCAGCACCCCGAGGCAGGGCACTGAAGCTTTCTTT
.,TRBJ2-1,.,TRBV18,CASSPVVTRKYEQFF,TGTGCCAGCTCACCCGTTGTGACTAGGAAGTATGAGCAGTTCTTC
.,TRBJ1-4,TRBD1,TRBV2,CASSARTGGNEKLFF,TGTGCCAGCAGTGCCCGGACAGGGGGCAATGAAAAACTGTTTTTT
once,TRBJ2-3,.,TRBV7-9,CASRYGTGSTDTQYF,TGTGCCAGCAGATATGGGACGGGCAGCACAGATACGCAGTATTTT
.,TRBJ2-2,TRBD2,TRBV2,CASTPTSVNTGELFF,TGTGCCAGCACCCCAACTAGCGTAAACACCGGGGAGCTGTTTTTT
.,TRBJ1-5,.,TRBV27,CASSLKGGRNQPQHF,TGTGCCAGCAGCTTAAAGGGGGGGCGCAATCAGCCCCAGCATTTT